The text below deals with one TCR beta chain. The data originate from a study of blood T cell repertoires in COVID-19. Study details: The origin of the acute and convalescent COVID-19 samples was the United States, Italy and Spain. PBMCs, B-cell-depleted T cells, or T cells were the source of the cDNA or gDNA that made up the material.

Germline assignment: CDR1 MGHRA and CDR2 YSYEKL. The CDR3 consists of 18 residues. After removal of 4 bases from V and 1 base from J, the junction contained 7 bases not matched to a gene. As originally analysed: Nucleated cell number was recorded as an estimate derived from reference gene primer amplification. Clones were sequenced by immunoSEQ multiplex PCR, and TCRdb holds only the in-frame ones, with some missing. The V and J calls and clone size are taken from that table; D and trimming were inferred from the DNA. The table shows roughly 150,000 clones, with approximately 84% occurring only once.

This clonotype was obtained from a woman of 80 years or more with acute or convalescent COVID-19. What was sequenced was peripheral blood. The V call is TRBV4-1, the J call TRBJ2-6; 10 positions match TRBD1. This chain's CDR3 is CASSRKDRGGSGANVLTF. CDR3 sequence (DNA): TGCGCCAGCAGCCGGAAGGACAGGGGGGGTTCTGGGGCCAACGTCCTGACTTTC.